This T cell receptor (beta chain) was found in a study of blood T cells in healthy people across ages. Every sample gave at least 5 micrograms of total RNA when it was extracted. Overall study results and limits: The recorded TCR beta diversity per million T cells decreased in a roughly linear manner with age.

About this clonotype: What it recognizes is unknown.

V lost 1 base, J lost 2 bases, and 8 bases lay in between. This CDR3 is 15 amino acids long. CDR1 is SGHAT and CDR2 is FQNNGV in the germline V gene. PCR was performed a second time for about 7 to 12 cycles using a sample-barcoded 5' primer and a J-beta primer mix. Every cDNA molecule bore a tag from a template-switch adaptor containing 12 random nucleotides. TCRdb reprocessed the 5' RACE reads with MiXCR, giving one entry per CDR3 protein. This table holds hundreds of thousands of distinct CDR3 sequences, around 26% found once. The clonotype was recovered from a woman at least 80 years old in good health. The sample was blood. This sequence joins TRBV11-2 and TRBJ2-2, with D unclear. CDR3 protein: CASSLGASNTGELFF. The CDR3 DNA is TGTGCCAGCAGCTTAGGAGCTTCCAACACCGGGGAGCTGTTTTTT.